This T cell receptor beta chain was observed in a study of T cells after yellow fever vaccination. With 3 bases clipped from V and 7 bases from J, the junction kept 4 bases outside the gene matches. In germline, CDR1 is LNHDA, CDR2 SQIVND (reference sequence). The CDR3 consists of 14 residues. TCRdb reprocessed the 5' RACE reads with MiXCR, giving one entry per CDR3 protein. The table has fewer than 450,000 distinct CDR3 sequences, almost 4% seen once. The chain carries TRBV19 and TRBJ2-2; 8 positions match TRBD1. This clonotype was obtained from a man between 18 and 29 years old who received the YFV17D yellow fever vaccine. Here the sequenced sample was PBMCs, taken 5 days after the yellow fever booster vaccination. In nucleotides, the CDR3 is TGTGCCAGTAGTATCCAGGGGGCAGGCGGGGAGCTGTTTTTT. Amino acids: CASSIQGAGGELFF.